This T cell receptor (beta chain) was sequenced in a study of human T cells and chemical hapten exposure. At the level of the study: Per-sample TCR yield variation was attributed mainly to small pooled library volume differences.

TCRdb redid the calling of the RACE reads with MiXCR, one entry per CDR3 protein. The sample lists about 360,000 distinct CDR3 sequences; about 7% were seen once. Time point reported: patch test 1, 2 weeks after DPC sensitization. Treatment reported: therapeutic diphenylcyclopropenone sensitization with weekly scalp DPC. Investigators collected blood before applying each patch test. Donors, patients with alopecia ranging from 18 to 70 years old and judged suitable for DPC, provided samples. Total RNA was isolated from whole blood that had not been fractionated. Material: whole blood, obtained in connection with sensitization to the hapten diphenylcyclopropenone (DPC). This sequence was found in a woman aged 18 to 35 with alopecia areata. Some clones in this sample may be carry-over from other donors' samples.

The CDR3 nucleotides are TGCAGTGCTAGAGTGCTGGGTCGCTCTGGAAACACCATATATTTT. Amino acids: CSARVLGRSGNTIYF. The V and J genes are TRBV20-1 and TRBJ1-3; D is ambiguous. Germline CDR1 and CDR2: DFQATT and SNEGSKA (reference sequence). V gave up 1 base and J gave up 0 bases, with 10 bases separating them. The CDR3 is 15 residues long.